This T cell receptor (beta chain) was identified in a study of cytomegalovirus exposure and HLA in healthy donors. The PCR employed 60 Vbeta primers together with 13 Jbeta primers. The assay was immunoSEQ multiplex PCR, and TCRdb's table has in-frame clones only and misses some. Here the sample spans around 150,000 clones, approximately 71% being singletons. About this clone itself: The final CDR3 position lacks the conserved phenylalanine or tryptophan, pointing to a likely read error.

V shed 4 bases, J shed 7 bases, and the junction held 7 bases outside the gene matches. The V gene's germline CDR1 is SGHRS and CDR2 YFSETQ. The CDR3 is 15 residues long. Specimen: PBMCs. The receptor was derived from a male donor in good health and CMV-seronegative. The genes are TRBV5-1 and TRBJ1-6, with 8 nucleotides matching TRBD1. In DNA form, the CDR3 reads TGCGCCAGCAGCCTGGACAGGGTGAGAAATTCACCCCTCCACCTT. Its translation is CASSLDRVRNSPLHL.